The 15 T cell receptor beta chains presented below share a single source sample, sequenced in a study of early T cells in non-severe SARS-CoV-2 infection. A single record per CDR3 protein comes from TCRdb applying MiXCR to the 5' RACE reads. The table shows over 45,000 distinct CDR3 sequences, with roughly 15% occurring only once. This sample comprised whole blood, obtained at baseline. All receptors come from an adult who was a healthcare worker with PCR-confirmed SARS-CoV-2 infection or an uninfected control (not recorded which).

This rearrangement joins TRBV3-1 to TRBJ2-5; TRBD1 agrees at 7 bases. The J segment lost 3 bases and the V segment lost 6 bases, leaving 1 base of the junction unmatched. The length of the CDR3 is 12 residues. The germline V gene has CDR1 LGHDT and CDR2 YNNKEL (reference sequence). The CDR3 here is CASRDREETQYF. In nucleotides, the CDR3 is TGTGCCAGCAGAGACAGGGAAGAGACCCAGTACTTC.

The J gene is TRBJ2-3, the V gene TRBV5-5; tentatively, D is TRBD1 (5 bases). Deletions cut 5 bases from V and 1 base from J, with 14 bases between. The CDR3 runs 15 residues. Germline V gene data show CDR1 as SGHKS and CDR2 as YYEKEE (reference sequence). CDR3 DNA: TGTGCCAGCAGTCGAGACAGTTACGGCACAGATACGCAGTATTTT. As protein: CASSRDSYGTDTQYF.

V and J are TRBV10-1 and TRBJ2-7; weak D call: TRBD1 (5 bases). Per germline, CDR1 WNHNN and CDR2 SYGVQD (reference sequence). The CDR3 loop spans 14 amino acids. Deletions cut 5 bases from V and 0 bases from J, with 11 bases between. The CDR3 nucleotides are TGCGCCAGCAGTAAAGACAGAACCTCCTACGAGCAGTACTTC. This sequence encodes CASSKDRTSYEQYF.

This clonotype was seen a handful of times. The chain couples TRBV19 to TRBJ2-2; D might be TRBD2 (6 bases). Germline CDR1 reads LNHDA; CDR2 reads SQIVND (reference sequence). V was trimmed by 9 bases and J by 2 bases, leaving 19 bases between them. The CDR3 contains 16 residues. For the CDR3, the DNA is TGTGCCAGCAACGGGGGTCCCAACTCCAACACCGGGGAGCTGTTTTTT. Translated: CASNGGPNSNTGELFF.

The table lists this clonotype with a few counts. V and J are TRBV5-1 and TRBJ1-1; D gene ambiguous. CDR3 length equals 13 residues. The germline gives CDR1 SGHRS, CDR2 YFSETQ. V lost 4 bases to trimming and J lost 1 base, with 8 bases between them. The CDR3, as DNA: TGCGCCAGCAGCCAGGACGCGAACACTGAAGCTTTCTTT. Its protein is CASSQDANTEAFF.

This chain links TRBV11-2 with TRBJ1-6; 10 bases agree with TRBD1. The CDR3 loop spans 15 amino acids. V lost 5 bases and J lost 10; bases outside the gene matches: 8. CDR1 SGHAT and CDR2 FQNNGV come from the germline V gene. The CDR3 here is CASSQPGQGISPLHF. Here the CDR3 DNA reads TGTGCCAGCAGCCAACCGGGACAGGGGATCTCACCCCTCCACTTT.

This clonotype has only a few counts. V usage is TRBV5-1 and J usage is TRBJ2-7; TRBD2 might be the D (6 bases). Germline loops: CDR1 SGHRS, CDR2 YFSETQ. This CDR3 is 15 amino acids long. V was pared by 4 bases and J by 6 bases, with 20 bases between. The CDR3 coding sequence is TGCGCCAGCAGCACGGATCCGGGAGCCCCAACCGAGCAGTACTTC. Its translation is CASSTDPGAPTEQYF.

This clonotype was observed a single time. The chain is built from TRBV5-1 and TRBJ1-1; D is undetermined. V lost 4 bases and J lost 4, with 17 bases in between. The CDR3 runs 15 residues. Germline CDR1 reads SGHRS; CDR2 reads YFSETQ. CDR3 DNA sequence: TGCGCCAGCAGCCCTGCGAGTTTCGGTGGCACTGAAGCTTTCTTT. It specifies CASSPASFGGTEAFF.

The chain has TRBV6-6 and TRBJ1-5, with D unclear. This CDR3 has 15 residues. The V gene's germline CDR1 is MNHNY and CDR2 SVGAGI (reference sequence). V lost 5 bases and J lost 0, with 11 bases in between. CDR3 DNA: TGTGCCAGCAGTCGAGACGGCAATAGCAATCAGCCCCAGCATTTT. This translates into CASSRDGNSNQPQHF.

This clonotype showed up many times. The V and J genes are TRBV27 and TRBJ1-1; D unclear. Looked up from germline, CDR1 is MNHEY and CDR2 is SMNVEV (reference sequence). Trimming pared 5 bases from V and 1 base from J, leaving 11 bases between. The CDR3 covers 14 residues. DNA for the CDR3: TGTGCCAGCAGTCCCCACCGGCGGAACACTGAAGCTTTCTTT. This translates into CASSPHRRNTEAFF.

The table lists this clonotype with many counts. This chain uses TRBV19 with TRBJ2-3; 8 nucleotides line up with TRBD2. The length of the CDR3 is 16 residues. Losses at the gene ends were 2 bases for V and 7 bases for J; bases not matched to a gene: 11. Germline loops: CDR1 LNHDA, CDR2 SQIVND (reference sequence). CDR3 region: CASSIRRGGLSNTQYF. CDR3 nucleotide sequence: TGTGCCAGTAGTATAAGACGCGGGGGGCTCTCCAATACGCAGTATTTT.

The CDR3: CASSLDLGGTEAFF. In DNA form, the CDR3 reads TGTGCCAGCAGCTTAGATTTAGGAGGCACTGAAGCTTTCTTT. V is TRBV7-9 and J is TRBJ1-1; D remains unclear. The V end was cut by 1 base, the J end by 4 bases, with 10 bases between. Germline assignment: CDR1 SEHNR and CDR2 FQNEAQ (reference sequence). This CDR3 region has 14 residues.

This clonotype was seen repeatedly, ten times or more. The chain links TRBV6-1 to TRBJ2-4; no reliable D call. Germline V gives CDR1 MNHNS, CDR2 SASEGT. The CDR3 runs to 13 residues. Deletions cut 6 bases from V and 8 bases from J, with 14 bases between. As DNA, the CDR3 is TGTGCCAGCAGAAACCACCCTGCGGACATTCAGTACTTC. Its translation is CASRNHPADIQYF.

V and J are TRBV14 and TRBJ2-1; D unclear. This CDR3 is 13 amino acids long. V was clipped by 4 bases and J by 10 bases, with 14 bases between them. Germline V gives CDR1 SGHDN, CDR2 FVKESK. The CDR3 nucleotides are TGTGCCAGCAGCCTAATGGGTACGTCCGAGCAGTTCTTC. This codes for CASSLMGTSEQFF.

V is TRBV18 and J is TRBJ2-3; 8 bases line up with TRBD2. This CDR3 has 16 amino acids. With V trimmed by 3 bases and J by 1 base, 6 bases remained unmatched. The V gene's germline CDR1 is KGHSH and CDR2 LQKENI. Written as DNA, the CDR3 is TGTGCCAGCTCACCCCCTTTACTAGCGGGCACAGATACGCAGTATTTT. Translation gives CASSPPLLAGTDTQYF.